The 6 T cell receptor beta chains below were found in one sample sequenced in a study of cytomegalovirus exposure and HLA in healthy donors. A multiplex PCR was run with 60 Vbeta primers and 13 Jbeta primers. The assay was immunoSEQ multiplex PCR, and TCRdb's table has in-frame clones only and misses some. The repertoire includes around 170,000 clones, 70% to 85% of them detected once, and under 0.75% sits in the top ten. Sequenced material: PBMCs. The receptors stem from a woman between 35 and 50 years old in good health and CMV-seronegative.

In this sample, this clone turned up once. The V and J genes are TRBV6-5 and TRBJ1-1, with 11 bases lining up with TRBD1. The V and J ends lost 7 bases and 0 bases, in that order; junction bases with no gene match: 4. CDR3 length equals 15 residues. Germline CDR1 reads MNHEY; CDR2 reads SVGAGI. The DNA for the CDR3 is TGTGCCAGCACAAGGACAGGGGGCATGAACACTGAAGCTTTCTTT. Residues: CASTRTGGMNTEAFF.

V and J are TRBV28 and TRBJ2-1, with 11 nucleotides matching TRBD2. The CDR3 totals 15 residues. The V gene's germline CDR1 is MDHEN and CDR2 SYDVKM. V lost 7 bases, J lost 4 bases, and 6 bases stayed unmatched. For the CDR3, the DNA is TGTGCCAGCATCCCCCGACTAGCGGGATACAATGAGCAGTTCTTC. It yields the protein CASIPRLAGYNEQFF.

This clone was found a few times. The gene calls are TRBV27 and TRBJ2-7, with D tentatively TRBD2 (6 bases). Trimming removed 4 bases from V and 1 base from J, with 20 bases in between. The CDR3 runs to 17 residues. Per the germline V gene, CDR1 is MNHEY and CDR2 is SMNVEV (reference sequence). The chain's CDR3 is CASSSGRGGRPSYEQYF. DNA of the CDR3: TGTGCCAGCAGTTCAGGGCGGGGCGGACGGCCTTCCTACGAGCAGTACTTC.

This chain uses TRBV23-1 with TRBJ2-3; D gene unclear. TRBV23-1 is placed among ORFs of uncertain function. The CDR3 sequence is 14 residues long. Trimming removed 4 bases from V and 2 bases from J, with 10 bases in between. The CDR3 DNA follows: TGCGCCAGCAGTCCCACAACCCCCACAGATACGCAGTATTTT. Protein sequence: CASSPTTPTDTQYF.

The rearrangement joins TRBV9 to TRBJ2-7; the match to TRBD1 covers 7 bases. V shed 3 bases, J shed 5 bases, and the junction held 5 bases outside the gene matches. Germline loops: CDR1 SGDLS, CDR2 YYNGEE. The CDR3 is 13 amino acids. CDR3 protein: CASSAGTADEQYF. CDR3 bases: TGTGCCAGCAGCGCAGGGACAGCGGACGAGCAGTACTTC.

CDR3 DNA sequence: TGTGCCTGGAGCACAGGGGATTTGGAGACCCAGTACTTC. It yields the protein CAWSTGDLETQYF. The rearrangement joins TRBV30 to TRBJ2-5; 7 nucleotides line up with TRBD1. Germline loops: CDR1 GTSNPN, CDR2 SVGIG (reference sequence). Unmatched junction bases numbered 6, after V lost 3 bases and J lost 5 bases. This CDR3 spans 13 amino acids. Full variable domain (rest looked up from reference TRBV30 and TRBJ2-5): SQTIHQWPATLVQPVGSPLSLECTVEGTSNPNLYWYRQAAGRGLQLLFYSVGIGQISSEVPQNLSASRPQDRQFILSSKKLLLSDSGFYLCAWSTGDLETQYFGPGTRLLVL.